This TCR beta chain was recovered during a study of T cell changes during pregnancy in multiple sclerosis. The method was immunoSEQ multiplex PCR; TCRdb's version includes in-frame clones alone and lacks a portion of them. The data contain roughly 110,000 clones, 91% of them singletons. The V and J ends lost 4 bases and 1 base, in that order; junction bases with no gene match: 10. The CDR3 has 18 residues. CDR1 is PRHDT and CDR2 is FYEKMQ in the germline V gene (reference sequence). This clone was recorded only once. Specimen: peripheral blood, collected before pregnancy. This TCR was recovered from a female donor with multiple sclerosis, enrolled in a pregnancy study. This sequence joins TRBV13 and TRBJ2-5, with 12 bases that match TRBD2. The CDR3 region is CASSSLGLAGGVQETQYF. CDR3 nucleotides: TGTGCCAGCAGCTCCCTCGGGCTAGCGGGAGGGGTCCAAGAGACCCAGTACTTC.